This TCR beta chain was recovered during a study of cytomegalovirus exposure and HLA in healthy donors. General observations from the study: Further analysis, carried out later, found HLA-associated TCR beta chains more clonally expanded than equally common other chains. TCR beta V segments were, for the most part, productive about 87% or about 30% of the time in an earlier analysis.

Concerning this clone itself: Its antigen is not identified.

The PCR ran on 60 Vbeta and 13 Jbeta primers. Original analysis: In a later analysis, some 11 million of tens of millions of unique beta chains occurred in at least two donors. Generated by immunoSEQ multiplex PCR, the TCRdb table keeps only in-frame clones and is missing some. V, J and clone size were drawn from that table, and D and trimming were deduced from the DNA. The sample carries around 72,000 clones, 60% to 75% recorded once. The CDR3 spans 15 residues. Trimming at V came to 2 bases and at J to 7 bases, leaving 9 bases not matched to a gene. Germline V gene lookup returns CDR1 SGHNT and CDR2 YYREEE (reference sequence).

This clonotype originated in a middle-aged man in good health and CMV-seropositive. The rearrangement joins TRBV5-4 to TRBJ2-7; 10 bases line up with TRBD2. The source material was PBMCs. CDR3 loop: CASSLGLAGAGEQYF. The CDR3, as DNA: TGTGCCAGCAGCTTAGGGCTAGCGGGGGCGGGAGAGCAGTACTTC.